These T cell receptor beta chains were read from a single sample in a study of blood T cell repertoires in COVID-19. Profiling relied on immunoSEQ multiplex PCR, and the TCRdb table lists in-frame clones only, not all of them. In the table there are 250,000 to 350,000 clones, approximately 83% of which are singletons. The sample consisted of peripheral blood. Receptors originate from a woman aged 25 to 39 who had recovered from COVID-19. Each CDR3 is given with its conserved first and last residue. D genes are given only for firm matches. A row's size may be missing; if present it is once, few, many or a size class.

v_gene,j_gene,abundance,d_gene,CDR3nt,CDR3aa
TRBV3-1/TRBV3-2,TRBJ2-5,NA,NA,TGTGCCAGCAGCCAAGAAGGGGGAGAGACCCAGTACTTC,CASSQEGGETQYF
TRBV6-6,TRBJ1-1,NA,NA,TGTGCCAGCAGTTACAGCAAGAACACTGAAGCTTTCTTT,CASSYSKNTEAFF
TRBV28,TRBJ2-3,once,NA,TGTGCCAGCAGTTTTATGTTTGCAGGGTCATCAGATACGCAGTATTTT,CASSFMFAGSSDTQYF
TRBV6-2/TRBV6-3,TRBJ2-7,once,TRBD1,TGTGCCAGCAGTTTGGGACAGCAGCAGTACTTC,CASSLGQQQYF
TRBV5-4,TRBJ1-1,NA,NA,TGTGCCAGCAGCTTGGCGCAGTACACTGAAGCTTTCTTT,CASSLAQYTEAFF
TRBV6-2/TRBV6-3,TRBJ2-3,NA,TRBD2,TGTGCCAGCAGTTTTTTAATAGCGGGGGCCGGCACAGATACGCAGTATTTT,CASSFLIAGAGTDTQYF
TRBV4-1,TRBJ2-1,NA,TRBD1,TGCGCCAGCAGCCAGGGGACAGGGAGCAATGAGCAGTTCTTC,CASSQGTGSNEQFF
TRBV5-4,TRBJ1-1,NA,NA,TGTGCCAGCAGCTTGTCCGCAGGGGACACTGAAGCTTTCTTT,CASSLSAGDTEAFF
TRBV6-5,TRBJ1-1,NA,TRBD1,TGTGCCAGCAGCAGACAGGGGAAAAGGGTCACTGAAGCTTTCTTT,CASSRQGKRVTEAFF
TRBV10-1,TRBJ1-1,NA,NA,TGCGCCAGCAGTAAGGACTTGAAAACTGAAGCTTTCTTT,CASSKDLKTEAFF
TRBV3-1/TRBV3-2,TRBJ1-2,few,NA,TGTGCCAGCAGTCAACCCCGGGGAAAAGGTGGCTACACCTTC,CASSQPRGKGGYTF
TRBV4-3,TRBJ2-1,NA,NA,TGCGCCAGCAGCCAAGGACTAAACTTCCCCAATGAGCAGTTCTTC,CASSQGLNFPNEQFF
TRBV11-2,TRBJ1-4,NA,TRBD1,TGTGCCAGCAGCTTGACAGGGGGCGTGGGGGAAAAACTGTTTTTT,CASSLTGGVGEKLFF
TRBV6-6,TRBJ2-7,NA,NA,TGTGCCAGCAGGGGAGATTCCTACGAGCAGTACTTC,CASRGDSYEQYF
TRBV29-1,TRBJ2-3,NA,NA,TGCAGCGTTGACTCGGGGAGCACAGATACGCAGTATTTT,CSVDSGSTDTQYF
TRBV28,TRBJ2-1,NA,TRBD2,TGTGCCAGCAGTTTATTAGCGGGAGGGCCTTACAATGAGCAGTTCTTC,CASSLLAGGPYNEQFF
TRBV9,TRBJ2-1,NA,TRBD2,TGTGCCAGCAGCGTAGCTGGGGCTAGCGGGAGGGGTGAGCAGTTCTTC,CASSVAGASGRGEQFF
TRBV7-3,TRBJ2-7,NA,NA,TGTGCCAGCAGCTTTTCCGGACAGCACGAGCAGTACTTC,CASSFSGQHEQYF
TRBV30,TRBJ1-2,NA,NA,TGTGCCTGGAGTAGGGACATAGACTATGGCTACACCTTC,CAWSRDIDYGYTF
TRBV19,TRBJ1-2,NA,NA,TGTGCCAGTAGTAGTCCAGTGCCTAACTATGGCTACACCTTC,CASSSPVPNYGYTF
TRBV19,TRBJ2-1,NA,TRBD1,TGTGCCAGTGGTAGGCTAGGGGGCGATGAGCAGTTCTTC,CASGRLGGDEQFF
TRBV18,TRBJ2-5,NA,NA,TGTGCCAGCTCACCAGCGGGGGCCAGCGAGACCCAGTACTTC,CASSPAGASETQYF
TRBV18,TRBJ1-1,NA,TRBD1,TGTGCCAGCTCGCCGGGACAGGGAGTTGAAGCTTTCTTT,CASSPGQGVEAFF
TRBV2,TRBJ2-5,NA,NA,TGTGCCAGCAGTGACTCGGAGACCCAGTACTTC,CASSDSETQYF
TRBV4-1,TRBJ2-3,NA,NA,TGCGCCAGCAGCCAAGACGGGAACACAGATACGCAGTATTTT,CASSQDGNTDTQYF
TRBV5-8,TRBJ2-7,NA,TRBD2,TGTGCCAGCAGCTTGGCCGGGGGGGGGCAATACGCCCTCGAGCAGTACTTC,CASSLAGGGQYALEQYF
TRBV11-2,TRBJ2-7,NA,NA,TGTGCCAGCAGCTTAGATCTGGAGTCCTACGAGCAGTACTTC,CASSLDLESYEQYF
TRBV5-1,TRBJ2-7,NA,TRBD1,TGCGCCAGCAGCCCGACAGGGCCCACCTACGAGCAGTACTTC,CASSPTGPTYEQYF
TRBV5-1,TRBJ2-6,NA,NA,TGCGCCAGCAGCGCGGTCTCTGGGGCCAACGTCCTGACTTTC,CASSAVSGANVLTF
TRBV30,TRBJ2-1,once,TRBD2,TGTGCCTGGAGTTTAGCGGGGGGGCCCGATGAGCAGTTCTTC,CAWSLAGGPDEQFF
TRBV28,TRBJ2-3,NA,NA,TGTGCCAGCAGTTTGGCTCGGGGTGGATCCGATACGCAGTATTTT,CASSLARGGSDTQYF
TRBV4-1,TRBJ1-6,NA,TRBD1,TGCGCCAGCAGCCAAGTTCCAGGGGGCAGGTCACCCCTCCACTTT,CASSQVPGGRSPLHF
TRBV19,TRBJ1-5,few,NA,TGTGCCAGTAGTATGGACTCGGGGCAGCCCCAGCATTTT,CASSMDSGQPQHF
TRBV3-1/TRBV3-2,TRBJ2-7,NA,NA,TGTGCCAGCAGCCAAGATACCGGTACCCCTGGCGAGCAGTACTTC,CASSQDTGTPGEQYF
TRBV4-3,TRBJ2-7,NA,NA,TGCGCCAGCAGCCAAGTTCCAGGGGCCCCCTACGAGCAGTACTTC,CASSQVPGAPYEQYF
TRBV2,TRBJ1-5,few,NA,TGTGCCACCGAAGACAGTCGTCAAGGGGCCCAGCATTTT,CATEDSRQGAQHF
TRBV5-1,TRBJ2-2,NA,NA,TGCGCCAGCACTGTGACGGGTGGATCCGGGGAGCTGTTTTTT,CASTVTGGSGELFF
TRBV3-1/TRBV3-2,TRBJ2-4,NA,NA,TGTGCCAGCAGCCAAGCTAGTCCCCAGGGAGGCTCCAACATTCAGTACTTC,CASSQASPQGGSNIQYF
TRBV5-1,TRBJ1-3,few,NA,TGCGCCAGCAGTCCGGACAGCTTTTCTTCTGGAAACACCATATATTTT,CASSPDSFSSGNTIYF
TRBV29-1,TRBJ2-5,NA,NA,TGCAGCACGAGGTACCAAGAGACCCAGTACTTC,CSTRYQETQYF
TRBV7-9,TRBJ1-2,NA,TRBD1,TGTGCCAGCAGCTCAACAGGGGGCGCTTTTGGCTACACCTTC,CASSSTGGAFGYTF
TRBV6-2/TRBV6-3,TRBJ2-3,once,TRBD2,TGTGCCAGCAGCCGGAGCGGGGGTAGGACAGATACGCAGTATTTT,CASSRSGGRTDTQYF
TRBV30,TRBJ1-5,NA,NA,TGTGCCTGGAGAGGCTCAGGGCAGGATCAGCCCCAGCATTTT,CAWRGSGQDQPQHF
TRBV6-5,TRBJ2-3,NA,NA,TGTGCCAGCCGCACCCTAAGAGGGGGAGATACGCAGTATTTT,CASRTLRGGDTQYF
TRBV6-1,TRBJ2-5,NA,TRBD1,TGTGCCAGCAGTGACTGGACAGGGAGGTCCCAAGAGACCCAGTACTTC,CASSDWTGRSQETQYF
TRBV6-5,TRBJ1-2,NA,NA,TGTGCCAGCGAACAGCTTACTAACTATGGCTACACCTTC,CASEQLTNYGYTF
TRBV6-5,TRBJ2-1,NA,TRBD2,TGTGCCAGCAGAAGATCCGGGACGCCGGGAGGTGGGCAGTTCTTC,CASRRSGTPGGGQFF
TRBV28,TRBJ1-2,NA,TRBD1,TGTGCCAGCAGTTTCACAGGGGCTAGCTACACCTTC,CASSFTGASYTF
TRBV2,TRBJ2-3,NA,NA,TGTGCCAGCGGGGGGGCGATGGCAGATACGCAGTATTTT,CASGGAMADTQYF
TRBV5-4,TRBJ2-7,NA,NA,TGTGCCAGCAGTTCCGGGACAAAAAACTACGAGCAGTACTTC,CASSSGTKNYEQYF
TRBV5-1,TRBJ2-3,NA,NA,TGCGCCAGCAGACGCCTAGCGTCTAGCACAGATACGCAGTATTTT,CASRRLASSTDTQYF
TRBV6-2/TRBV6-3,TRBJ1-3,NA,NA,TGTGCCAGCAGTTCTCTTGGAAACACCATATATTTT,CASSSLGNTIYF
TRBV3-1/TRBV3-2,TRBJ2-5,NA,TRBD1,TGTGCCAGCAGCCAACGGGACAGATCCCAAGAGACCCAGTACTTC,CASSQRDRSQETQYF
TRBV7-2,TRBJ2-2,few,NA,TGTGCCAGCATCACAGCGAACACCGGGGAGCTGTTTTTT,CASITANTGELFF
TRBV11-2,TRBJ2-5,once,TRBD2,TGTGCCAGCAGCCCGGGGACTAGCGGGGGCCATCAAGAGACCCAGTACTTC,CASSPGTSGGHQETQYF